The source of this TCR beta chain is a study of blood T cell repertoires in COVID-19. On the study more broadly: Samples taken during acute and convalescent COVID-19 were collected in the United States, Italy and Spain. The analysed material was cDNA or gDNA that came from T cells, B-cell-depleted T cells, or PBMCs.

V dropped 4 bases and J dropped 0; count of bases not matched to a gene: 11. The CDR3 length is 20 residues. Germline V gene data show CDR1 as KGHSH and CDR2 as LQKENI. Authors' methods: Reference gene primer amplification in the assay estimated nucleated cell counts. Data came from immunoSEQ multiplex PCR; TCRdb stores just in-frame clones and leaves some out. V and J calls and clone size come straight from that table; D and trimming were deduced from the DNA. This sample has approximately 120,000 clones; around 83% occur once, and the top ten carry 3.2%. The sequencing input was peripheral blood. This TCR was recovered from a woman older than 75 with COVID-19, enrolled during active disease. V is TRBV18 and J is TRBJ2-1; 14 bases are a match to TRBD2. Written as DNA, the CDR3 is TGTGCCAGCTCACAGACCCCGGGACTAGCGGGAGACTTCTCCTACAATGAGCAGTTCTTC. This codes for CASSQTPGLAGDFSYNEQFF.